The present entry profiles one T cell receptor beta chain with its context. Its antigen is not identified. The data derive from a study of lymphopenia after photon versus proton radiotherapy. The repertoire was sequenced with immunoSEQ multiplex PCR; TCRdb's copy has only in-frame clones and lacks some. The table shows around 35,000 clones, with more than 70% occurring only once. Points from the study as a whole: Larger post-nadir TCR diversity loss correlated inversely with survival in deceased patients. Post-nadir diversity loss with photons came from oligoclonal expansion, particularly CD8+ Temra cells. Photon-treated patients lost naive T cells and TCR diversity; proton-treated stayed stable.

With 4 bases removed from V and 6 bases from J, the gap between germline ends came to 21 bases. The CDR3 runs 16 residues. The germline CDR1 and CDR2 sequences are SGHTS and YDEGEE. The clonotype comes from a man aged 50 or older with gastric cancer. This material consisted of peripheral blood, taken from a patient treated with photon-based radiotherapy. This chain connects TRBV5-8 to TRBJ2-3; D is ambiguous. The CDR3 spells CASSTGRSLSGDTQYF. The CDR3 DNA follows: TGTGCCAGCAGCACCGGACGGAGCTTAAGTGGGGATACGCAGTATTTT.